This T cell receptor beta chain was found in a study of T cell repertoires in cytomegalovirus infection. TCRdb independently ran MiXCR on the reads; one entry per CDR3 protein. The sample contains 310,000 or so distinct CDR3 sequences, about 17% of which appear only once. Ten or more counts support this clonotype. The antigen remains undetermined. Study results and limitations: The response measured ex vivo was dominated by TCR beta clonotypes (HLA-C-restricted and CMV-specific).

Germline V gene sequence: CDR1 KGHSH, CDR2 LQKENI. Unmatched junction bases numbered 5, after V lost 0 bases and J lost 5 bases. This CDR3 has 16 residues. The source material was PBMCs. The clonotype comes from a human donor in good health (CMV status not recorded). Some clones in this sample may be carry-over from other donors' samples. This chain joins TRBV18 and TRBJ2-5; 11 bases are shared with TRBD2. This CDR3 is CASSPPASGGMETQYF. DNA for the CDR3: TGTGCCAGCTCACCACCGGCTAGCGGGGGGATGGAGACCCAGTACTTC. The variable domain in full, with the rest retrieved from reference TRBV18 and TRBJ2-5, is NAGVMQNPRHLVRRRGQEARLRCSPMKGHSHVYWYRQLPEEGLKFMVYLQKENIIDESGMPKERFSAEFPKEGPSILRIQQVVRGDSAAYFCASSPPASGGMETQYFGPGTRLLVL.